A single sample is the source of the 10 T cell receptor beta chains below, sequenced in a study of response to subunit inactivated influenza vaccine. TCRdb re-called the RT-PCR reads through MiXCR, storing one row per CDR3 protein. Of about 570,000 distinct CDR3 sequences detected, about 11% appear once; the ten largest clones hold roughly 11%. These same data were also listed under a study on T cells expressing NK-cell markers. This second report adds: 5'RACE template switching with UMIs produced the TCR beta cDNA.

The input for sequencing was PBMCs from blood, taken on the day of vaccination. All receptors derive from a man aged 45-65 years who received an inactivated influenza vaccine.

This clonotype was counted ten times or more. The chain carries TRBV10-3 and TRBJ1-2; D not resolved. Germline loops: CDR1 ENHRY, CDR2 SYGVKD. The V gene lost 8 bases and the J gene lost 2 bases, with 9 bases spanning the gap. CDR3 length: 12 residues. The CDR3 loop is CAIAGENYGYTF. In DNA form, the CDR3 reads TGTGCCATCGCCGGAGAGAACTATGGCTACACCTTC.

The chain combines TRBV20-1 with TRBJ1-1; tentative D call: TRBD1 (5 bases). The CDR3 has 14 residues. Germline CDR1 DFQATT, CDR2 SNEGSKA (reference sequence). Deletions cut 4 bases from V and 6 bases from J, with 18 bases between. The CDR3 region has the DNA TGCAGTGCTAATCCCGGGGGGTATGCCTCTGAAGCTTTCTTT. It is translated as CSANPGGYASEAFF.

V is TRBV9 and J is TRBJ2-1; 13 nucleotides line up with TRBD2. Per germline, CDR1 SGDLS and CDR2 YYNGEE. J lost 12 bases, V lost 7 bases, and 10 bases had no gene match. CDR3 size: 14 residues. This CDR3 is CASCPGLAGAAQFF. As DNA, the CDR3 is TGTGCCAGCTGCCCCGGACTAGCGGGAGCCGCGCAGTTCTTC.

This clonotype has only a few counts. V gene TRBV12-3 or TRBV12-4 combines with J gene TRBJ2-1; no reliable D call. V was pared by 5 bases and J by 7 bases, with 15 bases between. This CDR3 has 14 residues. The CDR3 loop is CASSDEYTRNEQFF. CDR3 nucleotides: TGTGCCAGCAGTGACGAATATACGAGGAATGAGCAGTTCTTC.

This clonotype has ten or more counts. The rearrangement joins TRBV6-4 to TRBJ1-6; TRBD1 aligns across 8 bases. This CDR3 spans 13 amino acids. J gave up 10 bases and V 5 bases, and 4 bases lay outside the gene matches. Germline CDR1 MRHNA, CDR2 SNTAGT. DNA for the CDR3: TGTGCCAGCAGTCGGACAGGGATATCACCCCTCCACTTT. Its protein is CASSRTGISPLHF.

This chain connects TRBV10-3 to TRBJ2-5, with 7 bases identical to TRBD1. There are 18 residues in the CDR3. V gave up 3 bases and J gave up 2 bases; unmatched junction bases: 15. The germline gives CDR1 ENHRY, CDR2 SYGVKD. CDR3: CAISEDQNSQGLQETQYF. The CDR3 DNA follows: TGTGCCATCAGTGAAGATCAGAACTCACAGGGGCTACAAGAGACCCAGTACTTC.

This clonotype occurred many times. The rearrangement joins TRBV19 to TRBJ1-5, with D possibly being TRBD1 (6 bases). The CDR3 extends over 15 amino acids. V lost 4 bases and J 0 bases, leaving 10 bases between the germline ends. CDR1 is LNHDA and CDR2 is SQIVND in the germline V gene (reference sequence). The CDR3 protein is CASSRQDLSNQPQHF. In DNA form, the CDR3 reads TGTGCCAGTAGTAGACAGGACCTTAGCAATCAGCCCCAGCATTTT.

This clonotype was counted at least ten times. The chain joins TRBV20-1 to TRBJ2-3; TRBD2 is a possible D gene (6 bases). The germline V gene encodes CDR1 DFQATT and CDR2 SNEGSKA (reference sequence). The CDR3 loop spans 14 amino acids. The V gene lost 1 base and the J gene lost 1 base, with 9 bases spanning the gap. The CDR3 coding sequence is TGCAGTGCTAGAGCCGGGAGCCGCACAGATACGCAGTATTTT. Translation: CSARAGSRTDTQYF.

The chain is built from TRBV7-8 and TRBJ2-1; 7 nucleotides line up with TRBD2. This CDR3 region has 15 residues. Germline V lookup: CDR1 SGHVS, CDR2 FQNEAQ. V lost 4 bases to trimming and J lost 8 bases; unmatched junction nucleotides: 11. The CDR3 DNA reads TGTGCCAGCAGCTCCTCGGTAGGCGGGAGAGATGAGCAGTTCTTC. It codes for CASSSSVGGRDEQFF.

V gene TRBV18 combines with J gene TRBJ2-3; 7 nucleotides agree with TRBD2. This CDR3 comprises 15 residues. The ends lost 0 bases at V and 2 bases at J; junction bases unmatched: 2. Germline loops: CDR1 KGHSH, CDR2 LQKENI. This CDR3 is CASSPPGGVTDTQYF. In DNA, the CDR3 is TGTGCCAGCTCACCACCGGGAGGGGTCACAGATACGCAGTATTTT.